Shown below are 25 T cell receptor beta chains from a single sample sequenced in a study of OX40 agonist ivuxolimab in advanced cancers. Sequencing used immunoSEQ multiplex PCR; TCRdb keeps in-frame clones, though not all of them. The sample lists 65,000 to 80,000 clones, more than 70% seen once, with 2% to 2.5% in the top ten. Sequencing was performed on CD4+ or CD8+ T cells sorted from blood, taken in a trial of the OX40 agonist ivuxolimab. The source is an adult with an advanced solid tumor such as melanoma, head and neck, liver or kidney cancer.

There are a few counts of this clone. V is TRBV7-9 and J is TRBJ1-5; D is uncertain. V was clipped by 3 bases and J by 6 bases, with 9 bases between them. The CDR3 is 13 amino acids. The germline V gene encodes CDR1 SEHNR and CDR2 FQNEAQ (reference sequence). The CDR3 DNA is TGTGCCAGCAGCTTGTCTGAGTTTCAGCCCCAGCATTTT. Its protein product is CASSLSEFQPQHF.

V and J are TRBV25-1 and TRBJ1-1; 10 bases agree with TRBD1. The CDR3 runs to 14 residues. V dropped 10 bases and J dropped 1; count of bases not matched to a gene: 6. The germline V gene has CDR1 MGHDK and CDR2 SYGVNS. CDR3 region: CATVRDRGNTEAFF. CDR3 sequence (DNA): TGTGCCACAGTAAGGGACAGGGGGAACACTGAAGCTTTCTTT. Full variable domain (rest looked up from reference TRBV25-1 and TRBJ1-1): EADIYQTPRYLVIGTGKKITLECSQTMGHDKMYWYQQDPGMELHLIHYSYGVNSTEKGDLSSESTVSRIRTEHFPLTLESARPSHTSQYLCATVRDRGNTEAFFGQGTRLTVV.

V gene TRBV19 combines with J gene TRBJ2-7, with a tentative D call TRBD1 (6 bases). The V and J ends lost 6 bases and 4 bases respectively, with 10 bases between them. The CDR3 consists of 12 residues. Germline V gene data show CDR1 as LNHDA and CDR2 as SQIVND (reference sequence). CDR3 sequence: CASSKRGYEQYF. Here the CDR3 DNA reads TGTGCCAGTAGCAAAAGGGGGTACGAGCAGTACTTC.

The J gene is TRBJ2-3, the V gene TRBV11-1, with 7 bases identical to TRBD1. The CDR3 loop spans 12 amino acids. Germline lookup yields CDR1 SGHAT and CDR2 FQDESV (reference sequence). Germline trimming cut 5 bases from V and 5 bases from J; bases unmatched to any gene: 1. CDR3 sequence reads: CASSRQGDTQYF. In DNA form, the CDR3 reads TGTGCCAGCAGCCGACAGGGAGATACGCAGTATTTT.

The chain combines TRBV2 with TRBJ2-2; D is undetermined. CDR3 size: 14 residues. Trimming removed 8 bases from V and 5 bases from J, with 15 bases in between. In germline, CDR1 is SNHLY, CDR2 FYNNEI. CDR3 protein: CASSRTADTGELFF. The CDR3 nucleotides read TGTGCCAGCTCTCGGACGGCGGATACCGGGGAGCTGTTTTTT.

This clone has only one observation. The chain combines TRBV18 with TRBJ1-1, with no clear D. V was shortened by 3 bases and J by 5 bases, with 10 bases between the two germline ends. Germline V gives CDR1 KGHSH, CDR2 LQKENI. The CDR3 extends over 13 amino acids. CDR3 residues: CASSPNKVTEAFF. Written as DNA, the CDR3 is TGTGCCAGCTCACCCAATAAGGTTACTGAAGCTTTCTTT.

This clone was seen a handful of times. The chain joins TRBV4-3 to TRBJ2-5; TRBD1 is a possible D gene (7 bases). This CDR3 is 16 amino acids long. V lost 1 base to trimming and J lost 4 bases, with 16 bases between them. Germline assignment: CDR1 LGHNA and CDR2 YSLEER. Here the CDR3 DNA reads TGCGCCAGCAGCCAAGCCCCGAGACAGGGAGGAGAGACCCAGTACTTC. It is translated as CASSQAPRQGGETQYF.

This chain joins TRBV18 and TRBJ1-6; no reliable D call. Trimming shortened V by 3 bases and J by 10 bases, and 16 bases separated the two germline ends. This CDR3 region has 15 residues. Germline lookup yields CDR1 KGHSH and CDR2 LQKENI. CDR3 loop: CASSPFEAGRSPLHF. In DNA, the CDR3 is TGTGCCAGCTCACCTTTCGAGGCCGGGAGGTCACCCCTCCACTTT. The full variable domain, completed using reference TRBV18 and TRBJ1-6, is NAGVMQNPRHLVRRRGQEARLRCSPMKGHSHVYWYRQLPEEGLKFMVYLQKENIIDESGMPKERFSAEFPKEGPSILRIQQVVRGDSAAYFCASSPFEAGRSPLHFGNGTRLTVT.

The genes are TRBV5-1 and TRBJ2-1, with D perhaps matching TRBD2 (6 bases). The CDR3 spans 12 residues. V was trimmed by 5 bases and J by 12 bases, leaving 15 bases between them. CDR1 SGHRS and CDR2 YFSETQ come from the germline V gene. In DNA form, the CDR3 reads TGCGCCAGCAGGGACATGGGGGGATGGCAGTTCTTC. This sequence encodes CASRDMGGWQFF.

The chain is built from TRBV6-5 and TRBJ2-7, with a possible D match to TRBD1 (6 bases). Trimming took 4 bases from V and 4 from J, leaving 17 bases between them. The CDR3 runs 15 residues. Germline-derived CDR1 and CDR2 are MNHEY and SVGAGI. This CDR3 reads CASSSPPQGLYEQYF. CDR3 bases: TGTGCCAGCAGTTCCCCCCCTCAGGGGCTGTACGAGCAGTACTTC.

V usage is TRBV7-2 and J usage is TRBJ2-5, with 7 bases lining up with TRBD1. TRBJ2-7 matches the DNA end more closely, so the J call is doubtful. The CDR3 runs to 15 residues. The germline V gene has CDR1 SGHTA and CDR2 FQGNSA. CDR3 bases: TGTGCCAGCAGCCTCAGACAGGGCTGGCTCTACGAGCAGTACTTC. It specifies CASSLRQGWLYEQYF.

The chain has TRBV6-5 and TRBJ1-1, with unresolved D. From germline, CDR1 is MNHEY and CDR2 SVGAGI. Deletions cut 9 bases from V and 1 base from J, with 12 bases between. The CDR3 covers 13 residues. The CDR3 loop is CASGKSANTEAFF. The CDR3 nucleotides read TGTGCCAGTGGGAAGTCGGCGAACACTGAAGCTTTCTTT.

Notes on this clone: This CDR3 is also generated by other DNA sequences in the sample. Written as DNA, the CDR3 is TGTGCCAGCAGCGGTCGGACTAGCGGGGGGAAGGGGGACGAGCAGTACTTC. Its translation: CASSGRTSGGKGDEQYF. V usage is TRBV11-2 and J usage is TRBJ2-7, with 14 bases matching TRBD2. From germline, CDR1 is SGHAT and CDR2 FQNNGV. The CDR3 sequence is 17 residues long. Germline trimming cut 5 bases from V and 5 bases from J; bases unmatched to any gene: 11.

The chain couples TRBV28 to TRBJ2-7; D gene unclear. CDR1 and CDR2 from the germline V gene are MDHEN and SYDVKM. V was pared by 7 bases and J by 4 bases, with 14 bases between. This CDR3 has 13 residues. CDR3: CASTGPLSYEQYF. DNA for the CDR3: TGTGCCAGCACGGGTCCTCTAAGTTACGAGCAGTACTTC.

The chain combines TRBV10-3 with TRBJ1-1; perhaps TRBD1 as D (6 bases). Germline V CDR1 and CDR2: ENHRY, SYGVKD. V was shortened by 11 bases and J by 1 base, with 26 bases between the two germline ends. The CDR3 extends over 17 amino acids. The CDR3 region has the DNA TGTGCCTCCCGGGTTTCCGGGGCGGGGGGCCGGAACACTGAAGCTTTCTTT. Translation gives CASRVSGAGGRNTEAFF.

The chain has TRBV30 and TRBJ1-1; maybe TRBD1 (5 bases). The CDR3 has 14 amino acids. Germline V gene sequence: CDR1 GTSNPN, CDR2 SVGIG (reference sequence). V shed 0 bases and J shed 4 bases, with 12 bases lying between them. CDR3 in amino acids: CAWSVKGAATEAFF. The CDR3 DNA reads TGTGCCTGGAGTGTCAAAGGGGCGGCCACTGAAGCTTTCTTT.

This chain uses TRBV5-5 with TRBJ1-1; D is unclear. The V end lost 2 bases, the J end lost 1 base, and 12 bases lay between the germline ends. Germline V gene data show CDR1 as SGHKS and CDR2 as YYEKEE (reference sequence). CDR3 length: 15 amino acids. The CDR3 loop is CASSFGRSSNTEAFF. CDR3 DNA: TGTGCCAGCAGCTTTGGCAGGTCCTCGAACACTGAAGCTTTCTTT.

The chain links TRBV9 to TRBJ2-2, with D possibly being TRBD2 (6 bases). The CDR3 loop spans 15 amino acids. Trimming stripped 1 base from V and 5 bases from J, with 12 bases between. Germline CDR1 is SGDLS and CDR2 is YYNGEE. The CDR3 DNA reads TGTGCCAGCAGCGTATTCGCAGGGAGGACCGGGGAGCTGTTTTTT. It yields the protein CASSVFAGRTGELFF.

This chain links TRBV15 with TRBJ1-2; D is unresolved. CDR3 length: 13 residues. Germline assignment: CDR1 LNHNV and CDR2 YYDKDF (reference sequence). Trimming left V 3 bases short and J 6 bases short, with 11 bases between. The CDR3 bases are TGTGCCACCAGCAGTTCGGTTAGTAATGGCTACACCTTC. Protein: CATSSSVSNGYTF.

The rearrangement uses TRBV7-8 and TRBJ2-7, with D perhaps matching TRBD2 (5 bases). V dropped 6 bases and J dropped 5 bases, with 17 bases sitting between them. This CDR3 spans 14 amino acids. Germline-derived CDR1 and CDR2 are SGHVS and FQNEAQ. The CDR3 sequence is CASRRMSEGHEQYF. The CDR3, as DNA: TGTGCCAGCAGAAGAATGAGTGAGGGCCACGAGCAGTACTTC.

The chain combines TRBV7-8 with TRBJ1-2; D is unclear. Germline V gene lookup returns CDR1 SGHVS and CDR2 FQNEAQ. V shed 5 bases and J shed 3 bases, with 22 bases lying between them. The CDR3 runs to 17 residues. CDR3 DNA sequence: TGTGCCAGCAGCCCAAAGACCACCGGCTACGGTGACTATGGCTACACCTTC. Protein sequence: CASSPKTTGYGDYGYTF.

The chain couples TRBV13 to TRBJ1-3; unclear D gene. V shed 0 bases and J shed 2 bases, with 8 bases lying between them. The CDR3 covers 15 residues. The V gene's germline CDR1 is PRHDT and CDR2 FYEKMQ (reference sequence). For the CDR3, the DNA is TGTGCCAGCAGCTTAGGGGGTAGCGCTGGAAACACCATATATTTT. This gives the protein CASSLGGSAGNTIYF.

The V call is TRBV4-1, the J call TRBJ1-1; D might be TRBD1 (5 bases). Germline V CDR1 and CDR2: MGHRA, YSYEKL. V was cut by 1 base and J by 4 bases, with 16 bases left in between. The CDR3 spans 16 residues. As DNA, the CDR3 is TGCGCCAGCAGCCAAGTTTTGAAGGGACCGATCACTGAAGCTTTCTTT. It is translated as CASSQVLKGPITEAFF.

The chain has TRBV5-1 and TRBJ2-3; D gene unclear. The germline CDR1 and CDR2 sequences are SGHRS and YFSETQ. This CDR3 has 14 residues. V dropped 0 bases and J dropped 2 bases, with 7 bases sitting between them. The CDR3 sequence: CASSLARITDTQYF. DNA for the CDR3: TGCGCCAGCAGCTTGGCCAGAATCACAGATACGCAGTATTTT.

The chain links TRBV28 to TRBJ1-3; D gene unclear. The CDR3 spans 15 residues. Germline V gives CDR1 MDHEN, CDR2 SYDVKM. V was trimmed by 6 bases and J by 7 bases, leaving 19 bases between them. CDR3 sequence: CASRSQGRLWNTIYF. The CDR3 DNA reads TGTGCCAGCAGATCCCAAGGACGGTTGTGGAACACCATATATTTT. The full variable domain, its missing parts supplied by reference TRBV28 and TRBJ1-3, is DVKVTQSSRYLVKRTGEKVFLECVQDMDHENMFWYRQDPGLGLRLIYFSYDVKMKEKGDIPEGYSVSREKKERFSLILESASTNQTSMYLCASRSQGRLWNTIYFGEGSWLTVV.